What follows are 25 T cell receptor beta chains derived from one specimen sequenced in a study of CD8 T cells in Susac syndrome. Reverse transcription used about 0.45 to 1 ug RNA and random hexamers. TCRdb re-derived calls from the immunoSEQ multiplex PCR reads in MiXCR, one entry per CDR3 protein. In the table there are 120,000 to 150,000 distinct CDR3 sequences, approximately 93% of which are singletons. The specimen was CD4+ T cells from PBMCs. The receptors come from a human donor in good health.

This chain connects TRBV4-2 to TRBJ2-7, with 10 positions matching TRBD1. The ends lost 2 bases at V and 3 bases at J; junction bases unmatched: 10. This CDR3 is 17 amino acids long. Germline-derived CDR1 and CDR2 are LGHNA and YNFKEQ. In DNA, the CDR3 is TGTGCCAGCAGCCAACGACCTGGACAGGGGGTATTCTACGAGCAGTACTTC. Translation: CASSQRPGQGVFYEQYF.

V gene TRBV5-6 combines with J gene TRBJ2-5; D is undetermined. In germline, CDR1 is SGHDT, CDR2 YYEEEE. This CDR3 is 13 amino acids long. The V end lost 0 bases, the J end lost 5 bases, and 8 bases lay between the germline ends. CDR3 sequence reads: CASSLVFRETQYF. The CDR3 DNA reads TGTGCCAGCAGCTTGGTGTTTCGGGAGACCCAGTACTTC.

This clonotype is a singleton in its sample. The CDR3 reads CSASTRAGGEQYF. Written as DNA, the CDR3 is TGCAGCGCCTCAACAAGGGCCGGAGGCGAGCAGTACTTC. V usage is TRBV29-1 and J usage is TRBJ2-7; the D gene is possibly TRBD2 (5 bases). The CDR3 is made up of 13 amino acids. Trimming took off 7 bases at V and 6 bases at J, with 19 bases between the two ends. Germline V gives CDR1 SQVTM, CDR2 ANQGSEA.

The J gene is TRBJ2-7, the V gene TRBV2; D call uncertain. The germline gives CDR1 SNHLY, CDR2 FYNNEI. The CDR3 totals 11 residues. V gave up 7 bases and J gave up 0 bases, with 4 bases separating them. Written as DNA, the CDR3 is TGTGCCAGCATTAGCTCCTACGAGCAGTACTTC. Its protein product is CASISSYEQYF.

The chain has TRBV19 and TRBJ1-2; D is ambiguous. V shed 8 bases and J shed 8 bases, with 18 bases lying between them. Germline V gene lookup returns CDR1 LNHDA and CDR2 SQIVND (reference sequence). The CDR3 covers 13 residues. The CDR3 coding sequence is TGTGCCAGTTCAAAGACCTCGGGTGGCGGCTACACCTTC. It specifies CASSKTSGGGYTF.

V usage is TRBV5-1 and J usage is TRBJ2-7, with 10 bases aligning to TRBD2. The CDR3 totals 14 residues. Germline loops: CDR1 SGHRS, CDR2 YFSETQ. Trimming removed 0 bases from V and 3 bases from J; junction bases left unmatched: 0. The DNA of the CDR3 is TGCGCCAGCAGCTTGGAGCGGGAGGGCTACGAGCAGTACTTC. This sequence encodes CASSLEREGYEQYF.

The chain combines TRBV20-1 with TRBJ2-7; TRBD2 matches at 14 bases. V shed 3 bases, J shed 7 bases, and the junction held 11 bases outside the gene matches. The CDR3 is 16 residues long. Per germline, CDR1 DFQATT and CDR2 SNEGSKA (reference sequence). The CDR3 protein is CSASLLRLAGGGEQYF. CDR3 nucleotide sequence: TGCAGTGCTAGTCTTCTTCGACTAGCGGGAGGGGGTGAGCAGTACTTC.

This CDR3 reads CASSQKGYKTFYMNTEAFF. The CDR3 DNA follows: TGCGCCAGCAGTCAAAAGGGATACAAAACCTTTTACATGAACACTGAAGCTTTCTTT. V and J are TRBV23-1 and TRBJ1-1; D unclear. TRBV23-1 is an ORF; its function is uncertain. This CDR3 has 19 residues. Trimming removed 2 bases from V and 0 bases from J, with 22 bases in between.

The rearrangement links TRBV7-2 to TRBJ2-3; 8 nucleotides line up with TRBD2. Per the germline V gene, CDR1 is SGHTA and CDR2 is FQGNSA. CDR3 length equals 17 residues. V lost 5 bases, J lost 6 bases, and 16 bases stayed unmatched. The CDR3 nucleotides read TGTGCCAGCAGCACGCGCGGACTAGCCCCCGGTAGGGATACGCAGTATTTT. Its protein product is CASSTRGLAPGRDTQYF. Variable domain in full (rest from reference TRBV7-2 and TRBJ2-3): GAGVSQSPSNKVTEKGKDVELRCDPISGHTALYWYRQSLGQGLEFLIYFQGNSAPDKSGLPSDRFSAERTGGSVSTLTIQRTQQEDSAVYLCASSTRGLAPGRDTQYFGPGTRLTVL.

The CDR3 is CASSPRGHFPYEQYF. The CDR3 bases are TGTGCCAGCAGTCCCAGGGGGCACTTTCCCTACGAGCAGTACTTC. The chain links TRBV6-5 to TRBJ2-7, with TRBD1 identical over 8 bases. Germline assignment: CDR1 MNHEY and CDR2 SVGAGI. The CDR3 is made up of 15 amino acids. V lost 5 bases and J lost 2; bases outside the gene matches: 8.

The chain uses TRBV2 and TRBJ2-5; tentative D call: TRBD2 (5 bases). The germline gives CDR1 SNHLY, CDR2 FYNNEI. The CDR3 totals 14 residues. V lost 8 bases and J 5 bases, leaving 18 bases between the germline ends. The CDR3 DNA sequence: TGTGCCAGCTACCGACTCGGGGTCAGTGAGACCCAGTACTTC. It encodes CASYRLGVSETQYF.

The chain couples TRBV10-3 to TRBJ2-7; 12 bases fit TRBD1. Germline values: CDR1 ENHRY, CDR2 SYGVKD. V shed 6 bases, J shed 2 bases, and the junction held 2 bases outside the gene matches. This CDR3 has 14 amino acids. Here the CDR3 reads CAIRGTGGPYEQYF. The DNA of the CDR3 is TGTGCCATCAGGGGGACAGGGGGCCCCTACGAGCAGTACTTC.

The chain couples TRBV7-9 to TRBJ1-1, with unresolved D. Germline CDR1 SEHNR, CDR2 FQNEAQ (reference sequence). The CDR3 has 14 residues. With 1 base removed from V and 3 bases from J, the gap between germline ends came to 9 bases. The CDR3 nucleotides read TGTGCCAGCAGCTTAGGGGATTGGGACACTGAAGCTTTCTTT. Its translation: CASSLGDWDTEAFF.

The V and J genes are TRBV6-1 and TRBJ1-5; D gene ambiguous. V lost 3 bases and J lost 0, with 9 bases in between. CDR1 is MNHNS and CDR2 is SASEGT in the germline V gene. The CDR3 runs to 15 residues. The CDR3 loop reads CASSEVGISNQPQHF. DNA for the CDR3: TGTGCCAGCAGTGAGGTTGGCATTAGCAATCAGCCCCAGCATTTT.

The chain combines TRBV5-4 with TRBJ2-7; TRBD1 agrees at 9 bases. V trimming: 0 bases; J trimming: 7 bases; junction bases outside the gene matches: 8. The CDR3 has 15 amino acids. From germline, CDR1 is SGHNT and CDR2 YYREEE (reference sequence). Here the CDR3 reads CASSLGQGGFTEQYF. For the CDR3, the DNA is TGTGCCAGCAGCTTGGGACAGGGGGGCTTCACAGAGCAGTACTTC.

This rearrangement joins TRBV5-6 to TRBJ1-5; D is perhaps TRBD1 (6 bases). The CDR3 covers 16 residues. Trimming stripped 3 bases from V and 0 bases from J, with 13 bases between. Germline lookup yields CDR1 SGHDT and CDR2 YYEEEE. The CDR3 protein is CASSYRDIGSNQPQHF. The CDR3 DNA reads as TGTGCCAGCAGCTACCGGGACATCGGTAGCAATCAGCCCCAGCATTTT.

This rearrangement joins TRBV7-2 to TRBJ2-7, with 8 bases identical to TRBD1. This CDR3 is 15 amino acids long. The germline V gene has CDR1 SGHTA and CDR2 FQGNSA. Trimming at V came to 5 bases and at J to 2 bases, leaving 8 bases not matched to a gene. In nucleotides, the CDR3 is TGTGCCAGCAGCGCCCGGACAGGGTACCCCTACGAGCAGTACTTC. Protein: CASSARTGYPYEQYF. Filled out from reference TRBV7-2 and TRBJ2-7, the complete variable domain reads GAGVSQSPSNKVTEKGKDVELRCDPISGHTALYWYRQSLGQGLEFLIYFQGNSAPDKSGLPSDRFSAERTGGSVSTLTIQRTQQEDSAVYLCASSARTGYPYEQYFGPGTRLTVT.

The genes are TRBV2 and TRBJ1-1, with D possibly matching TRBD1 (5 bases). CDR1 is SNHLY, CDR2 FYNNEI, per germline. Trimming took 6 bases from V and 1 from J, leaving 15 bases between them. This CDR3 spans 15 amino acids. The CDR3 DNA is TGTGCCAGCAGCCAGGAGGGGATTTCGAACACTGAAGCTTTCTTT. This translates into CASSQEGISNTEAFF.

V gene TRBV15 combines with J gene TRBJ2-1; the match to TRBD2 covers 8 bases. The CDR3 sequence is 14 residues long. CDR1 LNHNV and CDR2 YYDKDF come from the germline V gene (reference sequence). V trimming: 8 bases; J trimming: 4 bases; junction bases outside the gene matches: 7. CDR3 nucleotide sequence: TGTGCCACCGGGGATAGCGGGATATACAATGAGCAGTTCTTC. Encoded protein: CATGDSGIYNEQFF. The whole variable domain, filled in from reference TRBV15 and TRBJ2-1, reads DAMVIQNPRYQVTQFGKPVTLSCSQTLNHNVMYWYQQKSSQAPKLLFHYYDKDFNNEADTPDNFQSRRPNTSFCFLDIRSPGLGDTAMYLCATGDSGIYNEQFFGPGTRLTVL.

Written as DNA, the CDR3 is TGCAGTGCTAGGGCCTTTGGAGCGGCCATTGAAGAGACCCAGTACTTC. This sequence encodes CSARAFGAAIEETQYF. The genes are TRBV20-1 and TRBJ2-5; possibly TRBD2 for D (5 bases). Trimming stripped 3 bases from V and 3 bases from J, with 20 bases between. Germline V gene sequence: CDR1 DFQATT, CDR2 SNEGSKA (reference sequence). The CDR3 is made up of 16 amino acids.

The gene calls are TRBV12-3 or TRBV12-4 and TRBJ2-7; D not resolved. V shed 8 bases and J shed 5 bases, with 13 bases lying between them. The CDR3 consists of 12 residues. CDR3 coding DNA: TGTGCCAGCGGTCTAGTGTCCCACGAGCAGTACTTC. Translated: CASGLVSHEQYF.

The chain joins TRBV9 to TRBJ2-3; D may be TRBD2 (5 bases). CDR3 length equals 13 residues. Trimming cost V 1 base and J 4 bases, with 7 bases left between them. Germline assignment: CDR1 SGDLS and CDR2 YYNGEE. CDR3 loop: CASSVMGADTQYF. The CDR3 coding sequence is TGTGCCAGCAGCGTAATGGGAGCAGATACGCAGTATTTT.

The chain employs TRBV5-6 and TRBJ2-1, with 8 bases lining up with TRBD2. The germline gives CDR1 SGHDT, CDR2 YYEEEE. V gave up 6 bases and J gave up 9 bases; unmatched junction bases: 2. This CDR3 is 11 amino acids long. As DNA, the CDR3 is TGTGCCAGCACCGGGAGGGGTGAGCAGTTCTTC. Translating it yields CASTGRGEQFF.

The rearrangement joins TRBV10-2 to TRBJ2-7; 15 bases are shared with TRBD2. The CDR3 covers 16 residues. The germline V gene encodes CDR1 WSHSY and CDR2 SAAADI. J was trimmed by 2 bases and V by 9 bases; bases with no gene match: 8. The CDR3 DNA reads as TGCGCCAGTTTCGGGACTAGCGGGAGGAGGACCTACGAGCAGTACTTC. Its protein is CASFGTSGRRTYEQYF.

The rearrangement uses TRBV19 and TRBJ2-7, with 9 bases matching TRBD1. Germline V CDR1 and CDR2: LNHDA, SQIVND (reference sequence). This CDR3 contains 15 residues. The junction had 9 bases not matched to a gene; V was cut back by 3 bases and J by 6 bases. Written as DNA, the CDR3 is TGTGCCAGTAGTATCAACCGGGACAGGGTGGCCGAGCAGTACTTC. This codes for CASSINRDRVAEQYF.